Listed below are T cell receptor beta chains from one sample, sequenced in a study of T cells expressing NK-cell markers. No DNA is given; TCRdb re-called the 5' RACE reads and lists each CDR3 protein once. Its listing shows over 150,000 distinct CDR3 sequences. The sample consisted of blood T cells: a sorted CD56 or NKG2C T cell subset, CD4+ or CD8+ T cells, or bulk PBMC T cells (not recorded which). All receptors derive from a woman in her fifties or sixties in good health. Each CDR3 is given with its conserved first and last residue. Fields, in order: CDR3 length, J gene, V gene, CDR3 protein.

len: 15; j_gene: TRBJ2-3; v_gene: TRBV29-1; CDR3aa: CSAPKSLGSTDTQYF
len: 16; j_gene: TRBJ1-1; v_gene: TRBV30; CDR3aa: CAWSSPRTAFNTEAFF
len: 15; j_gene: TRBJ1-1; v_gene: TRBV6-1; CDR3aa: CASSEFTKPNTEAFF
len: 14; j_gene: TRBJ2-7; v_gene: TRBV6-5; CDR3aa: CASSYGDRAYEQYF
len: 12; j_gene: TRBJ2-1; v_gene: TRBV29-1; CDR3aa: CSVLSPDNEQFF
len: 11; j_gene: TRBJ2-5; v_gene: TRBV13; CDR3aa: CASSVQETQYF
len: 14; j_gene: TRBJ2-3; v_gene: TRBV10-3; CDR3aa: CASTGTENTDTQYF
len: 15; j_gene: TRBJ2-7; v_gene: TRBV6-2/TRBV6-3; CDR3aa: CASSYSAGSGYEQYF
len: 14; j_gene: TRBJ2-1; v_gene: TRBV27; CDR3aa: CASSFGTGYNEQFF
len: 12; j_gene: TRBJ2-1; v_gene: TRBV4-1; CDR3aa: CASSSPRNEQFF
len: 14; j_gene: TRBJ1-2; v_gene: TRBV20-1; CDR3aa: CSAQFPGVTYGYTF
len: 13; j_gene: TRBJ2-5; v_gene: TRBV27; CDR3aa: CASSRPGGETQYF
len: 18; j_gene: TRBJ2-3; v_gene: TRBV18; CDR3aa: CASSPERLAVTSTDTQYF
len: 14; j_gene: TRBJ2-3; v_gene: TRBV2; CDR3aa: CASSDRVTRDTQYF
len: 15; j_gene: TRBJ2-7; v_gene: TRBV13; CDR3aa: CASSPGGSLAYEQYF
len: 12; j_gene: TRBJ2-3; v_gene: TRBV30; CDR3aa: CAKDGDTDTQYF
len: 16; j_gene: TRBJ2-3; v_gene: TRBV12-3/TRBV12-4; CDR3aa: CASRPTSGRARDTQYF
len: 17; j_gene: TRBJ2-1; v_gene: TRBV12-3/TRBV12-4; CDR3aa: CASSFYPGLADDNEQFF
len: 14; j_gene: TRBJ2-1; v_gene: TRBV12-3/TRBV12-4; CDR3aa: CASSLASSGRDQFF
len: 14; j_gene: TRBJ1-1; v_gene: TRBV2; CDR3aa: CASAEWAENTEAFF
len: 16; j_gene: TRBJ2-3; v_gene: TRBV9; CDR3aa: CASSVGDSTSTDTQYF
len: 14; j_gene: TRBJ2-5; v_gene: TRBV10-3; CDR3aa: CAISEAGAKETQYF
len: 13; j_gene: TRBJ2-1; v_gene: TRBV7-9; CDR3aa: CASSLGENNEQFF
len: 13; j_gene: TRBJ2-7; v_gene: TRBV29-1; CDR3aa: CSVEAGVNREQYF
len: 16; j_gene: TRBJ1-3; v_gene: TRBV20-1; CDR3aa: CSARDEGATSGNTIYF
len: 16; j_gene: TRBJ1-1; v_gene: TRBV18; CDR3aa: CASSPQDEGAGTEAFF
len: 12; j_gene: TRBJ1-1; v_gene: TRBV12-3/TRBV12-4; CDR3aa: CASSFGTGSAFF
len: 15; j_gene: TRBJ2-1; v_gene: TRBV20-1; CDR3aa: CSSPAGGSSYNEQFF
len: 13; j_gene: TRBJ2-7; v_gene: TRBV4-2; CDR3aa: CASSHTGDNEQYF
len: 14; j_gene: TRBJ1-1; v_gene: TRBV27; CDR3aa: CASRKTGGHFEAFF
len: 16; j_gene: TRBJ2-5; v_gene: TRBV4-2; CDR3aa: CASSQDLDRGQETQYF
len: 12; j_gene: TRBJ2-1; v_gene: TRBV20-1; CDR3aa: CSARGLGAEQFF
len: 15; j_gene: TRBJ1-1; v_gene: TRBV7-9; CDR3aa: CASSLPKGRNTEAFF
len: 15; j_gene: TRBJ2-3; v_gene: TRBV3-1; CDR3aa: CASSQEGYLTDTQYF
len: 13; j_gene: TRBJ2-1; v_gene: TRBV7-8; CDR3aa: CASSLAAPDGQFF
len: 14; j_gene: TRBJ2-2; v_gene: TRBV15; CDR3aa: CATSSRLNTGELFF
len: 13; j_gene: TRBJ2-7; v_gene: TRBV5-5; CDR3aa: CASSLGVRYEQYF
len: 13; j_gene: TRBJ2-5; v_gene: TRBV13; CDR3aa: CASTRENKETQYF
len: 18; j_gene: TRBJ2-5; v_gene: TRBV29-1; CDR3aa: CSVEGSAVREWAQETQYF
len: 11; j_gene: TRBJ1-2; v_gene: TRBV2; CDR3aa: CATPESYGYTF
len: 18; j_gene: TRBJ2-1; v_gene: TRBV7-9; CDR3aa: CASSLAHFLRDSDNEQFF
len: 14; j_gene: TRBJ1-4; v_gene: TRBV28; CDR3aa: CASSSTGTNEKLFF
len: 15; j_gene: TRBJ2-3; v_gene: TRBV7-9; CDR3aa: CASSSDREETDTQYF
len: 17; j_gene: TRBJ1-2; v_gene: TRBV28; CDR3aa: CASSSPSRGYSNYGYTF
len: 13; j_gene: TRBJ2-5; v_gene: TRBV15; CDR3aa: CATAGGPQETQYF
len: 12; j_gene: TRBJ2-7; v_gene: TRBV4-1; CDR3aa: CASSQGNYEQYF
len: 18; j_gene: TRBJ2-1; v_gene: TRBV4-1; CDR3aa: CASSQDRERVSLPGEQFF
len: 17; j_gene: TRBJ1-1; v_gene: TRBV7-6; CDR3aa: CASSLGGTGHGYTEAFF
len: 15; j_gene: TRBJ1-1; v_gene: TRBV7-2; CDR3aa: CASSLGRGGNTEAFF
len: 16; j_gene: TRBJ2-1; v_gene: TRBV27; CDR3aa: CASRGAGTSVYNEQFF
len: 15; j_gene: TRBJ2-1; v_gene: TRBV7-2; CDR3aa: CASTGKVGWYNEQFF
len: 12; j_gene: TRBJ2-3; v_gene: TRBV11-2; CDR3aa: CASRATVDTQYF
len: 15; j_gene: TRBJ2-1; v_gene: TRBV27; CDR3aa: CASSSGLAGEDEQFF
len: 13; j_gene: TRBJ2-7; v_gene: TRBV19; CDR3aa: CASSFQESYEQYF